These 20 T cell receptor beta chains came from one sample sequenced in a study of T cells in Graves' hyperthyroidism and ophthalmopathy. What was amplified from RNA transcripts were TCR beta CDR3 regions. With the HTBI primer set, the TCR CDR3 went through a first round of RT-PCR. Each CDR3 protein is one row after TCRdb ran MiXCR on the multiplex PCR reads. This sample yields about 690,000 distinct CDR3 sequences, of which around a sixth are seen a single time; roughly a sixth belongs to the top ten. Sequencing was done on a sample of blood. These receptors all stem from a man aged 45-65 years with Graves' hyperthyroidism.

J is TRBJ2-6 and V is TRBV7-3; the D gene is possibly TRBD2 (5 bases). V lost 3 bases and J lost 4, with 7 bases in between. Per the germline V gene, CDR1 is SGHTA and CDR2 is FQGTGA. The CDR3 runs 14 residues. The CDR3 loop reads CASSFGRGANVLTF. Here the CDR3 DNA reads TGTGCCAGCAGCTTTGGGAGAGGGGCCAACGTCCTGACTTTC.

This chain uses TRBV6-5 with TRBJ2-1; D is possibly TRBD1 (5 bases). The length of the CDR3 is 13 residues. Germline CDR1 and CDR2: MNHEY and SVGAGI. Trimming shortened V by 0 bases and J by 9 bases, and 9 bases separated the two germline ends. CDR3 sequence: CASSYSDSLEQFF. CDR3 in DNA: TGTGCCAGCAGTTACTCCGACAGCCTTGAGCAGTTCTTC.

Of note for this clonotype: A much larger clonotype is one base distant, so this may be a read error. This chain uses TRBV28 with TRBJ1-1; D ambiguous. Per the germline V gene, CDR1 is MDHEN and CDR2 is SYDVKM. V was trimmed by 5 bases and J by 9 bases, leaving 10 bases between them. The CDR3 runs 11 residues. In DNA form, the CDR3 reads TGTGCCAGCAGTACTTTGCTAAAAGCTTTCTTT. Protein: CASSTLLKAFF. Complete variable domain (other parts from reference TRBV28 and TRBJ1-1): DVKVTQSSRYLVKRTGEKVFLECVQDMDHENMFWYRQDPGLGLRLIYFSYDVKMKEKGDIPEGYSVSREKKERFSLILESASTNQTSMYLCASSTLLKAFFGQGTRLTVV.

The chain employs TRBV18 and TRBJ2-1; D is unresolved. Looked up from germline, CDR1 is KGHSH and CDR2 is LQKENI. V was pared by 0 bases and J by 10 bases, with 7 bases between. The CDR3 length is 12 residues. CDR3 nucleotides: TGTGCCAGCTCACCACCCGGAGCGGAGCAGTTCTTC. It yields the protein CASSPPGAEQFF.

This chain connects TRBV12-3 or TRBV12-4 to TRBJ2-7; D tentatively reads TRBD1 or TRBD2 (6 bases each). V was shortened by 7 bases and J by 5 bases, with 12 bases between the two germline ends. The CDR3 consists of 12 residues. The CDR3 DNA reads as TGTGCCAGCACTCCCGGGGGCCACGAGCAGTACTTC. This encodes CASTPGGHEQYF.

The chain employs TRBV29-1 and TRBJ2-7; D remains unclear. Deletions cut 7 bases from V and 3 bases from J, with 16 bases between. The CDR3 consists of 13 residues. Germline V lookup: CDR1 SQVTM, CDR2 ANQGSEA. CDR3 amino acids: CSAMTWENYEQYF. The DNA of the CDR3 is TGCAGCGCGATGACCTGGGAAAACTACGAGCAGTACTTC.

This sequence joins TRBV12-3 or TRBV12-4 and TRBJ2-5, with TRBD2 identical over 13 bases. CDR3 size: 17 residues. V lost 3 bases and J lost 5; bases outside the gene matches: 9. CDR3 amino acids: CASSLGTSGAPRETQYF. Written as DNA, the CDR3 is TGTGCCAGCAGTTTGGGGACTAGCGGGGCCCCTAGGGAGACCCAGTACTTC.

This clonotype was picked up many times. V usage is TRBV28 and J usage is TRBJ2-3, with TRBD2 identical over 7 bases. Germline V lookup: CDR1 MDHEN, CDR2 SYDVKM. The length of the CDR3 is 14 residues. V shed 4 bases and J 5 bases; nucleotides not matched to a gene: 6. CDR3 bases: TGTGCCAGCAGTTGGGGTCTAGCGGTAGATACGCAGTATTTT. This gives the protein CASSWGLAVDTQYF.

This clonotype was seen more than once but under ten times. The chain is built from TRBV29-1 and TRBJ1-1; D not certain. The germline V gene encodes CDR1 SQVTM and CDR2 ANQGSEA. Trimming took off 2 bases at V and 9 bases at J, with 7 bases between the two ends. The CDR3 is made up of 10 amino acids. The CDR3 sequence: CSVESTKAFF. CDR3 in DNA: TGCAGCGTTGAATCGACAAAAGCTTTCTTT.

This clonotype came up many times. The genes are TRBV7-8 and TRBJ2-5; D not resolved. This CDR3 is built from 14 residues. V was cut by 3 bases and J by 0 bases, with 8 bases left in between. Germline V lookup: CDR1 SGHVS, CDR2 FQNEAQ. This chain's CDR3 is CASSFTVHQETQYF. In DNA, the CDR3 is TGTGCCAGCAGCTTTACAGTCCACCAAGAGACCCAGTACTTC.

The table lists this clonotype with many counts. The chain is built from TRBV7-2 and TRBJ2-1; 9 bases match TRBD1. From germline, CDR1 is SGHTA and CDR2 FQGNSA. This CDR3 has 14 amino acids. V trimming: 3 bases; J trimming: 9 bases; junction bases outside the gene matches: 6. The CDR3 DNA is TGTGCCAGCAGCTTCGGACAGGGGCAGGGTGAGCAGTTCTTC. This encodes CASSFGQGQGEQFF.

This clonotype was seen a handful of times. V gene TRBV29-1 combines with J gene TRBJ1-2, with D perhaps matching TRBD1 (5 bases). Germline-derived CDR1 and CDR2 are SQVTM and ANQGSEA. This CDR3 has 13 residues. Trimming pared 2 bases from V and 4 bases from J, leaving 11 bases between. The CDR3 DNA is TGCAGCGTTGAAAAACAGGAATCCTATGGCTACACCTTC. Amino acid sequence: CSVEKQESYGYTF.

In this sample, this clonotype turned up many times. The genes are TRBV3-1 and TRBJ2-1; D is unclear. Germline lookup yields CDR1 LGHDT and CDR2 YNNKEL (reference sequence). V lost 2 bases and J lost 8, with 4 bases in between. This CDR3 spans 11 amino acids. CDR3 DNA: TGTGCCAGCAGCCAAATGGATGAGCAGTTCTTC. This codes for CASSQMDEQFF.

V gene TRBV7-2 combines with J gene TRBJ2-7; D unresolved. This CDR3 region has 14 residues. Germline assignment: CDR1 SGHTA and CDR2 FQGNSA. V gave up 5 bases and J gave up 3 bases, with 14 bases separating them. CDR3 protein: CASSAVKWDYEQYF. The CDR3 bases are TGTGCCAGCAGCGCAGTGAAGTGGGACTACGAGCAGTACTTC.

This clonotype was observed once. V gene TRBV6-2 or TRBV6-3 combines with J gene TRBJ2-4, with unresolved D. Germline loops: CDR1 MNHEY, CDR2 SVGEGT. The CDR3 consists of 16 residues. V lost 6 bases to trimming and J lost 0 bases, with 15 bases between them. The CDR3 bases are TGTGCCAGCAGAGAGGAGTTAGGCATAGCCAAAAACATTCAGTACTTC. Protein: CASREELGIAKNIQYF.

The table lists this clonotype with many counts. The V call is TRBV19, the J call TRBJ1-5; D possibly corresponds to TRBD1 (6 bases). Germline lookup yields CDR1 LNHDA and CDR2 SQIVND (reference sequence). The V end was cut by 11 bases, the J end by 2 bases, with 16 bases between. The CDR3 has 14 residues. The CDR3 nucleotides read TGTGCCGGAGGGGGTCAGGGTGGCAATCAGCCCCAGCATTTT. Residues: CAGGGQGGNQPQHF. Full variable domain (outside the CDR3, taken from reference TRBV19 and TRBJ1-5): DGGITQSPKYLFRKEGQNVTLSCEQNLNHDAMYWYRQDPGQGLRLIYYSQIVNDFQKGDIAEGYSVSREKKESFPLTVTSAQKNPTAFYLCAGGGQGGNQPQHFGDGTRLSIL.

The table lists this clonotype with many counts. Written as DNA, the CDR3 is TGTGCCAGCAGTTACTCAGACAGGGGGCGGACCGGGGAGCTGTTTTTT. It specifies CASSYSDRGRTGELFF. This chain uses TRBV6-2 or TRBV6-3 with TRBJ2-2; TRBD1 agrees at 10 bases. This CDR3 contains 16 residues. V trimming: 0 bases; J trimming: 5 bases; junction bases outside the gene matches: 3. Germline CDR1 is MNHEY and CDR2 is SVGEGT.

CDR3 region: CASSYSADYEQYF. Here the CDR3 DNA reads TGTGCCAGCAGTTATTCGGCAGACTACGAGCAGTACTTC. The chain recombines TRBV6-5 with TRBJ2-7, with D uncertain. The germline V gene has CDR1 MNHEY and CDR2 SVGAGI. V dropped 3 bases and J dropped 3 bases, with 9 bases sitting between them. This CDR3 region has 13 residues.

This clonotype was counted ten times or more. The chain is built from TRBV28 and TRBJ2-7; 9 bases align to TRBD1. The germline CDR1 and CDR2 sequences are MDHEN and SYDVKM. The CDR3 runs 14 residues. With 3 bases clipped from V and 3 bases from J, the junction kept 3 bases outside the gene matches. CDR3 bases: TGTGCCAGCAGTTTCGGACAGGGGAACTACGAGCAGTACTTC. This translates into CASSFGQGNYEQYF.

This clonotype was detected only a few times. The chain employs TRBV5-1 and TRBJ2-1; TRBD2 aligns across 10 bases. Germline loops: CDR1 SGHRS, CDR2 YFSETQ. This CDR3 comprises 16 residues. V shed 5 bases and J 1 base; nucleotides not matched to a gene: 6. DNA of the CDR3: TGCGCCAGCAGTAGCTCTAGCGGGGGTTCCTACAATGAGCAGTTCTTC. Protein sequence: CASSSSSGGSYNEQFF.